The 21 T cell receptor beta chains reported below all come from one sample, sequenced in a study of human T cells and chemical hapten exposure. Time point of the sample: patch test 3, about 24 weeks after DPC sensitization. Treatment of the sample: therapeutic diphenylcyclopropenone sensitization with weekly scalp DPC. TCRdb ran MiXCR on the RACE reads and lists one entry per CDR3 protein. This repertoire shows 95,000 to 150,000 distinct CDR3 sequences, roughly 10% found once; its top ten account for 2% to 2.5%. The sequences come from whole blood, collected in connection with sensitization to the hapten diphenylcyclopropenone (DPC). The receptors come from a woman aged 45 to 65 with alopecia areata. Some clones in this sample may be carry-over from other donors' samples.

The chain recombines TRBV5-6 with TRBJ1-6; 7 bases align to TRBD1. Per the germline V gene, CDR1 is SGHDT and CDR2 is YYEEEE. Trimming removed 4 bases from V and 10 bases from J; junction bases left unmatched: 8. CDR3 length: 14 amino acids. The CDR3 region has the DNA TGTGCCAGCAGCGAGGACAGGCGGGGCTCACCCCTCCACTTT. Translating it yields CASSEDRRGSPLHF.

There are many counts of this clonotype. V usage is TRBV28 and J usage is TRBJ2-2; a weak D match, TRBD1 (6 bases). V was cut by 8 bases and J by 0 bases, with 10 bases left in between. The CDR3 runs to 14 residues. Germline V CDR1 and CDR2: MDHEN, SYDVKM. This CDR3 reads CASRTGSNTGELFF. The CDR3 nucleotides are TGTGCCAGCCGAACAGGGTCGAACACCGGGGAGCTGTTTTTT. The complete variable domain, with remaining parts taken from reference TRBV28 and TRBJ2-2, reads DVKVTQSSRYLVKRTGEKVFLECVQDMDHENMFWYRQDPGLGLRLIYFSYDVKMKEKGDIPEGYSVSREKKERFSLILESASTNQTSMYLCASRTGSNTGELFFGEGSRLTVL.

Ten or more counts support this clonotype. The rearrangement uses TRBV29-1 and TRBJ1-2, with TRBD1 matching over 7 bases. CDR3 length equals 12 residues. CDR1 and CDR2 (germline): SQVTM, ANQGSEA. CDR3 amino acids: CSGGGLNYGYTF. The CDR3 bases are TGCAGTGGAGGGGGCCTCAACTATGGCTACACCTTC.

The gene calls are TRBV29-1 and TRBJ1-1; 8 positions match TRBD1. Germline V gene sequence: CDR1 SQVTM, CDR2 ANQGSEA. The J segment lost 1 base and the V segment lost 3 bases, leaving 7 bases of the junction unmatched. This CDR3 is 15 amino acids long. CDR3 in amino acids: CSVESPTGGNTEAFF. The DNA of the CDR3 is TGCAGCGTTGAGAGCCCTACAGGGGGGAACACTGAAGCTTTCTTT.

Written as DNA, the CDR3 is TGTGCCAGCTGTACGGGCTCGTCCTACGAGCAGTACTTC. Its translation: CASCTGSSYEQYF. This chain connects TRBV11-2 to TRBJ2-7, with D hard to call. This CDR3 is 13 amino acids long. V lost 8 bases to trimming and J lost 1 base, with 12 bases between them. Germline V gives CDR1 SGHAT, CDR2 FQNNGV.

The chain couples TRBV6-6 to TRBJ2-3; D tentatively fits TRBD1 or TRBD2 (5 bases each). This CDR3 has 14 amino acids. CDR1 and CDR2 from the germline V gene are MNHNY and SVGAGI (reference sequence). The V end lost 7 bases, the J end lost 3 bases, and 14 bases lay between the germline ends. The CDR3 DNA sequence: TGTGCCAGCATCAACCGGGACCGGACAGATACGCAGTATTTT. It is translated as CASINRDRTDTQYF.

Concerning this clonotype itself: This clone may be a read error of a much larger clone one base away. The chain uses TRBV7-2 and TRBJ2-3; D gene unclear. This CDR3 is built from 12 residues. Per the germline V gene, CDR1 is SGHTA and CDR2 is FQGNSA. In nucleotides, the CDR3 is TGTGCCGGCAGCTTAATATCAGATACGCAGTATTTT. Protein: CAGSLISDTQYF.

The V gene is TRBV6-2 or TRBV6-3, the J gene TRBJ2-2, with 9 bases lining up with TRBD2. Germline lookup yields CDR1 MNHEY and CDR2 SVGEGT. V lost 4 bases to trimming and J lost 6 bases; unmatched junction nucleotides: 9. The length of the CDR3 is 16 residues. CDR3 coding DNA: TGTGCCAGCAGTTTAAAAGCGGGAGGTACCCCCGGGGAGCTGTTTTTT. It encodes CASSLKAGGTPGELFF.

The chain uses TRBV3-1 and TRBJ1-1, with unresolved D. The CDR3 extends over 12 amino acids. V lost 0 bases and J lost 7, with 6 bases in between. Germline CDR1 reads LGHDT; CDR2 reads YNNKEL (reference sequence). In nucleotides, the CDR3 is TGTGCCAGCAGCCAAGACGGCCTTGAAGCTTTCTTT. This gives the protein CASSQDGLEAFF.

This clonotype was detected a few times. In DNA form, the CDR3 reads TGTGCCAGCAGCCAGGATTCTAGCGGGGTAGGATACGAGCAGTACTTC. Translated, it gives CASSQDSSGVGYEQYF. The chain is built from TRBV3-1 and TRBJ2-7, with 9 positions matching TRBD2. There are 16 residues in the CDR3. The trim removed 3 bases at V and 4 bases at J, leaving 10 bases unmatched. Germline V CDR1 and CDR2: LGHDT, YNNKEL (reference sequence).

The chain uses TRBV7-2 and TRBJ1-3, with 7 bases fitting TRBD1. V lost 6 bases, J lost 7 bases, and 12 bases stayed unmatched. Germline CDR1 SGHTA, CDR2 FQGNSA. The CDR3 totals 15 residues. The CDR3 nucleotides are TGTGCCAGCAGTCCTACAGGGGCTGGTGCGAACACCATATATTTT. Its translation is CASSPTGAGANTIYF.

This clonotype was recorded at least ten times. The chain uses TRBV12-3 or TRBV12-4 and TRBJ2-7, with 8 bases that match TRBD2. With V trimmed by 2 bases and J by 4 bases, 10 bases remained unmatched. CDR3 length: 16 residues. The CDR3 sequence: CASSLPREGLRYEQYF. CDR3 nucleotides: TGTGCCAGCAGTTTACCCCGGGAGGGCCTCCGGTACGAGCAGTACTTC.

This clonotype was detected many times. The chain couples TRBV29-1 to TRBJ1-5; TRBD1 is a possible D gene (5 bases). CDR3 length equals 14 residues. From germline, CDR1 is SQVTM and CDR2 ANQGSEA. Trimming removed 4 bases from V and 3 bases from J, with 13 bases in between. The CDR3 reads CSVAFGHLNQPQHF. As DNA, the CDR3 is TGCAGCGTTGCGTTCGGACACCTCAATCAGCCCCAGCATTTT.

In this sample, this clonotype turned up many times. The CDR3 bases are TGTGCCAGCAGCAAAACAAGACAGGGCCCAACTGGCGAGCAGTACTTC. Its translation: CASSKTRQGPTGEQYF. This chain links TRBV21-1 with TRBJ2-7; TRBD1 is the table's D call and was not checked against the DNA. TRBV21-1 is noted as a pseudogene. CDR3 length equals 16 residues.

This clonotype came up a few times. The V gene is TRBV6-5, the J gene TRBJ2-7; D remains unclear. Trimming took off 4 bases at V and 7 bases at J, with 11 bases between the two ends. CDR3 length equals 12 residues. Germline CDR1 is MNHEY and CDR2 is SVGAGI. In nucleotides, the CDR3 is TGTGCCAGCAGTTTCGTCCTGGGGGAGCAGTACTTC. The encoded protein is CASSFVLGEQYF.

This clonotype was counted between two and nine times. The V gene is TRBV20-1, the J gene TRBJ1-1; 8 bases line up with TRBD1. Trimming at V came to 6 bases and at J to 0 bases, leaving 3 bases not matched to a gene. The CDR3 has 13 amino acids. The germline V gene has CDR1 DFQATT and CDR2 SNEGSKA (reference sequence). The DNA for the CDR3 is TGCAGTGCATGGACAGGGATGAACACTGAAGCTTTCTTT. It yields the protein CSAWTGMNTEAFF.

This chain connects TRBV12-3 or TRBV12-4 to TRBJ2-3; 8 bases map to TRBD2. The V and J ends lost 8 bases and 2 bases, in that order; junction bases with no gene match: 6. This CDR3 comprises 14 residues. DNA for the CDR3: TGTGCCAGCGTCCAAGCGGGAGACACAGATACGCAGTATTTT. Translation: CASVQAGDTDTQYF.

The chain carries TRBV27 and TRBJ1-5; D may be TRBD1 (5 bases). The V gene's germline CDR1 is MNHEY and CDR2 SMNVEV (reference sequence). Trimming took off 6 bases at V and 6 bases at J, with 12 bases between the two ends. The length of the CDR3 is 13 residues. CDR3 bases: TGTGCCAGCAGCCTTACAGGAGGTCAGCCCCAGCATTTT. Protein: CASSLTGGQPQHF.

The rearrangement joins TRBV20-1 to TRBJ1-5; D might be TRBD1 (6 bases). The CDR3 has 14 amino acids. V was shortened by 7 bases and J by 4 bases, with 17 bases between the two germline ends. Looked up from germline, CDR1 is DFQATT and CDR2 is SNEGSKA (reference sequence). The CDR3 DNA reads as TGCAGTGTCCCGCATACAGGGAGAAATCAGCCCCAGCATTTT. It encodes CSVPHTGRNQPQHF.

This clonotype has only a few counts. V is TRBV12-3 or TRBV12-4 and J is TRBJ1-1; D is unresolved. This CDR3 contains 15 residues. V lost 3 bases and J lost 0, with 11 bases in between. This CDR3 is CASSLDGTMNTEAFF. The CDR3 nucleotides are TGTGCCAGCAGTTTGGACGGAACCATGAACACTGAAGCTTTCTTT.

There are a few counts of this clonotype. The CDR3 spells CSASGRAIDTQYF. DNA of the CDR3: TGCAGCGCTAGCGGGAGGGCGATAGATACGCAGTATTTT. The chain carries TRBV29-1 and TRBJ2-3; 12 positions match TRBD2. Germline CDR1 is SQVTM and CDR2 is ANQGSEA. The CDR3 is 13 residues long. Losses at the gene ends were 7 bases for V and 5 bases for J; bases not matched to a gene: 4.